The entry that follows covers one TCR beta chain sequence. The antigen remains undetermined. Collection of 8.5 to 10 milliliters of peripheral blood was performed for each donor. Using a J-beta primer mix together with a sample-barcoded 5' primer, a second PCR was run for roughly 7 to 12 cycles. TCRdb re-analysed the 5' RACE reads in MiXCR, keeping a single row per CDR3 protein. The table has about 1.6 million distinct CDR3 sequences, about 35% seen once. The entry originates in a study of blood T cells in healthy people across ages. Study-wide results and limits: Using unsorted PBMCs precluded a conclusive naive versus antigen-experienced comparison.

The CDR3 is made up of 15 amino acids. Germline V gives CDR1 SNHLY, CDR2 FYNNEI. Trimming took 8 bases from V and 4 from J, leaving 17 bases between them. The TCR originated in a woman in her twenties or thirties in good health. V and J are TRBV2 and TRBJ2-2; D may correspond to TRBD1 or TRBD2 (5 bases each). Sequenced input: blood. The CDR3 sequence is CASHVLGESTGELFF. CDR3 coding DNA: TGTGCCAGCCACGTCTTGGGGGAGAGCACCGGGGAGCTGTTTTTT.